These 19 T cell receptor beta chains came from one sample sequenced in a study of blood T cell repertoires in COVID-19. Sequencing used immunoSEQ multiplex PCR; TCRdb keeps in-frame clones, though not all of them. This table holds 120,000 or so clones, around four fifths found once. Specimen: peripheral blood. These receptors were taken from a man in his 60s with acute or convalescent COVID-19.

The chain links TRBV3-1 (or the pseudogene TRBV3-2) to TRBJ2-2, with 9 nucleotides matching TRBD2. CDR1 is LGHDT and CDR2 is YNNKEL in the germline V gene (reference sequence). This CDR3 is built from 15 residues. V dropped 6 bases and J dropped 0; count of bases not matched to a gene: 2. The CDR3 sequence is CASRSSGANTGELFF. The CDR3 DNA reads as TGTGCCAGCAGATCTAGCGGGGCGAACACCGGGGAGCTGTTTTTT.

V usage is TRBV7-9 and J usage is TRBJ2-7; D gene unclear. Germline CDR1 is SEHNR and CDR2 is FQNEAQ (reference sequence). This CDR3 has 11 residues. The germline V and J ends were trimmed by 6 bases and 4 bases, with 7 bases remaining between them. CDR3 in DNA: TGTGCCAGCAGAGGAGCATACGAGCAGTACTTC. This sequence encodes CASRGAYEQYF.

V and J are TRBV19 and TRBJ1-5; TRBD1 matches at 10 bases. With 4 bases clipped from V and 3 bases from J, the junction kept 12 bases outside the gene matches. CDR1 and CDR2 (germline): LNHDA, SQIVND (reference sequence). This CDR3 is built from 18 residues. The CDR3 DNA sequence: TGTGCCAGTAGTACCTCTCCCGCGGACAGGGGGTACAATCAGCCCCAGCATTTT. Its translation is CASSTSPADRGYNQPQHF.

This chain uses TRBV15 with TRBJ2-2; TRBD1 is a possible D gene (6 bases). Germline-derived CDR1 and CDR2 are LNHNV and YYDKDF (reference sequence). With 1 base removed from V and 8 bases from J, the gap between germline ends came to 11 bases. The CDR3 loop spans 14 amino acids. The CDR3 nucleotides are TGTGCCACCAGCAGAGTTCTGGGGGCTGGGGAGCTGTTTTTT. Protein: CATSRVLGAGELFF.

Note on this clone: Other DNA sequences within the sample encode an identical CDR3. This chain links TRBV5-1 with TRBJ2-5; the match to TRBD1 covers 8 bases. J was trimmed by 4 bases and V by 2 bases; bases with no gene match: 4. CDR1 SGHRS and CDR2 YFSETQ come from the germline V gene. The CDR3 runs 14 residues. CDR3 in amino acids: CASSFGQGGETQYF. The CDR3 DNA sequence: TGCGCCAGCAGCTTTGGACAGGGAGGAGAGACCCAGTACTTC.

The V call is TRBV2, the J call TRBJ1-2, with TRBD1 matching 9 bases. Germline CDR1 and CDR2: SNHLY and FYNNEI. The CDR3 consists of 14 residues. Losses at the gene ends were 6 bases for V and 6 bases for J; bases not matched to a gene: 8. The CDR3 DNA reads as TGTGCCAGCAGCGAAAGACAGGGGGGAAATGGCTACACCTTC. Translation: CASSERQGGNGYTF.

The chain combines TRBV7-3 with TRBJ2-2, with D hard to call. V dropped 0 bases and J dropped 0 bases, with 11 bases sitting between them. This CDR3 comprises 17 residues. CDR1 is SGHTA and CDR2 is FQGTGA in the germline V gene. The chain's CDR3 is CASSLTPSFSNTGELFF. The DNA of the CDR3 is TGTGCCAGCAGCTTAACCCCCAGTTTCTCGAACACCGGGGAGCTGTTTTTT. Full variable domain (outside the CDR3, taken from reference TRBV7-3 and TRBJ2-2): GAGVSQTPSNKVTEKGKYVELRCDPISGHTALYWYRQSLGQGPEFLIYFQGTGAADDSGLPNDRFFAVRPEGSVSTLKIQRTERGDSAVYLCASSLTPSFSNTGELFFGEGSRLTVL.

V usage is TRBV4-2 and J usage is TRBJ2-5; D is perhaps TRBD2 (5 bases). The CDR3 loop spans 16 amino acids. Trimming removed 4 bases from V and 1 base from J, with 16 bases in between. From germline, CDR1 is LGHNA and CDR2 YNFKEQ. CDR3 coding DNA: TGTGCCAGCAGCCGGGAGAGGGCAGGCATCCAAGAGACCCAGTACTTC. Amino acids: CASSRERAGIQETQYF.

V usage is TRBV7-9 and J usage is TRBJ2-1, with TRBD2 matching 13 bases. Unmatched junction bases numbered 8, after V lost 1 base and J lost 8 bases. Germline V gene data show CDR1 as SEHNR and CDR2 as FQNEAQ (reference sequence). The CDR3 totals 17 residues. This CDR3 reads CASSLVLTSGRADEQFF. The DNA of the CDR3 is TGTGCCAGCAGCTTAGTCCTCACTAGCGGGAGGGCGGATGAGCAGTTCTTC.

This chain uses TRBV28 with TRBJ1-1; the D is unclear. Germline-derived CDR1 and CDR2 are MDHEN and SYDVKM. V shed 4 bases and J shed 1 base, with 13 bases lying between them. The CDR3 is 15 residues long. The CDR3 DNA reads TGTGCCAGCAGTTCCCTGACACGCCCGAACACTGAAGCTTTCTTT. Its protein is CASSSLTRPNTEAFF.

The chain combines TRBV18 with TRBJ2-1; 10 bases match TRBD2. The germline gives CDR1 KGHSH, CDR2 LQKENI. V shed 2 bases, J shed 2 bases, and the junction held 3 bases outside the gene matches. This CDR3 is 16 amino acids long. The CDR3 coding sequence is TGTGCCAGCTCACCAGGTCTAGCGGGAGCCTACAATGAGCAGTTCTTC. Its translation: CASSPGLAGAYNEQFF.

V is TRBV7-9 and J is TRBJ1-1, with 11 bases aligning to TRBD1. V gave up 5 bases and J gave up 0 bases; unmatched junction bases: 8. The CDR3 spans 17 residues. Germline CDR1 reads SEHNR; CDR2 reads FQNEAQ (reference sequence). The CDR3 loop reads CASSGGTGGAMNTEAFF. The CDR3 DNA follows: TGTGCCAGCAGCGGCGGGACAGGGGGAGCTATGAACACTGAAGCTTTCTTT. Full variable domain (missing parts from reference TRBV7-9 and TRBJ1-1): DTGVSQNPRHKITKRGQNVTFRCDPISEHNRLYWYRQTLGQGPEFLTYFQNEAQLEKSRLLSDRFSAERPKGSFSTLEIQRTEQGDSAMYLCASSGGTGGAMNTEAFFGQGTRLTVV.

This rearrangement joins TRBV7-8 to TRBJ1-4; tentative D call: TRBD1 (5 bases). The CDR3 length is 15 residues. Germline CDR1 SGHVS, CDR2 FQNEAQ. V lost 3 bases and J 8 bases, leaving 16 bases between the germline ends. CDR3 region: CASSFWGGRNEKLFF. In nucleotides, the CDR3 is TGTGCCAGCAGCTTTTGGGGGGGTCGGAACGAAAAACTGTTTTTT. The full variable domain, completed using reference TRBV7-8 and TRBJ1-4, is GAGVSQSPRYKVAKRGQDVALRCDPISGHVSLFWYQQALGQGPEFLTYFQNEAQLDKSGLPSDRFFAERPEGSVSTLKIQRTQQEDSAVYLCASSFWGGRNEKLFFGSGTQLSVL.

The V call is TRBV5-1, the J call TRBJ2-6; a weak D match, TRBD1 (6 bases). The CDR3 loop spans 17 amino acids. V was pared by 4 bases and J by 1 base, with 15 bases between. Germline CDR1 SGHRS, CDR2 YFSETQ. The CDR3 spells CASSRSSQGSGANVLTF. CDR3 coding DNA: TGCGCCAGCAGCCGTTCCTCACAGGGTTCTGGGGCCAACGTCCTGACTTTC.

This clone was recorded a few times. This chain connects TRBV6-5 to TRBJ1-3; D not resolved. Germline values: CDR1 MNHEY, CDR2 SVGAGI. The CDR3 covers 15 residues. Trimming left V 0 bases short and J 2 bases short, with 8 bases between. The CDR3 loop reads CASSYSEGTGNTIYF. The CDR3 nucleotides read TGTGCCAGCAGTTACTCGGAGGGAACTGGAAACACCATATATTTT.

The chain carries TRBV7-2 and TRBJ2-6, with D maybe TRBD1 (5 bases). This CDR3 region has 15 residues. Germline lookup yields CDR1 SGHTA and CDR2 FQGNSA. V lost 1 base and J 2 bases, leaving 6 bases between the germline ends. The CDR3 region is CASSLETAGANVLTF. CDR3 nucleotides: TGTGCCAGCAGCTTAGAGACAGCTGGGGCCAACGTCCTGACTTTC.

The chain joins TRBV9 to TRBJ1-2; D is possibly TRBD1 (6 bases). The V end was cut by 3 bases, the J end by 2 bases, with 14 bases between. This CDR3 is 15 amino acids long. CDR1 and CDR2 (germline): SGDLS, YYNGEE. CDR3 loop: CASSARGGANYGYTF. Written as DNA, the CDR3 is TGTGCCAGCAGCGCTCGCGGGGGGGCAAACTATGGCTACACCTTC.

CDR3 sequence reads: CASSPLYEQYF. CDR3 in DNA: TGTGCCAGCAGTCCACTCTACGAGCAGTACTTC. The V gene is TRBV27, the J gene TRBJ2-7; no clear D. V lost 5 bases and J lost 3, with 5 bases in between. This CDR3 spans 11 amino acids. Germline CDR1 and CDR2: MNHEY and SMNVEV (reference sequence).

The chain links TRBV30 to TRBJ1-5; the match to TRBD1 covers 8 bases. Germline assignment: CDR1 GTSNPN and CDR2 SVGIG (reference sequence). The CDR3 spans 16 residues. The V segment lost 0 bases and the J segment 7 bases; nucleotides outside the gene matches: 11. CDR3: CAWSVRGRGRLQPQHF. The DNA of the CDR3 is TGTGCCTGGAGTGTAAGGGGCAGGGGGCGCCTACAGCCCCAGCATTTT.